This is a list of T cell receptor beta chains from one sample in a study of cytomegalovirus exposure and HLA in healthy donors. TCRdb keeps only in-frame clones here, not all; method: immunoSEQ multiplex PCR. The data show approximately 160,000 clones, roughly 76% seen once. Sequenced sample: PBMCs. The receptors were gathered from a human donor in good health. Each CDR3 is given with its conserved first and last residue. The D gene is left open where the match is weak. Clone size, where shown, is once, few, many, or a class for clones that have expanded.

d_gene,abundance,j_gene,v_gene,CDR3nt,CDR3aa
.,.,TRBJ1-1,TRBV20-1,TGCAGTGCTAGACTAGGGGGTGAAGCTTTCTTT,CSARLGGEAFF
TRBD2,.,TRBJ2-1,TRBV11-2,TGTGCCAGCAGCTTAGATCGCCTAGCGGGGGGCTTGAATGAGCAGTTCTTC,CASSLDRLAGGLNEQFF
TRBD2,few,TRBJ2-1,TRBV7-2,TGTGCCAGCAGTTATCGCGGGGGAGCCTCCTACAATGAGCAGTTCTTC,CASSYRGGASYNEQFF
.,.,TRBJ2-2,TRBV7-9,TGTTCCAGCAGCTTAGTATATGCGGCAGGGCACACCGGGGAGCTGTTTTTT,CSSSLVYAAGHTGELFF
.,.,TRBJ2-3,TRBV21-1,TGTGCCAGCAGCAAAGAAGGGACTAGCGGGGGAGATCGTACTAGCACAGATACGCAGTATTTT,CASSKEGTSGGDRTSTDTQYF
TRBD1,few,TRBJ1-1,TRBV7-2,TGTGCCAGCAGCTTATCGACAGGGGGCTACACTGAAGCTTTCTTT,CASSLSTGGYTEAFF
.,.,TRBJ2-7,TRBV29-1,TGCAGCGTCCCTGACAGGATGAGCTCCTACGAGCAGTACTTC,CSVPDRMSSYEQYF
TRBD1,.,TRBJ1-1,TRBV6-4,TGTGCCAGCAGTGACCCAGGGGGCGCGGAGGCTTTCTTT,CASSDPGGAEAFF
.,.,TRBJ2-7,TRBV28,TGTGCCAGCAGTTTGAGCGGGTACTACGAGCAGTACTTC,CASSLSGYYEQYF
TRBD1,.,TRBJ1-2,TRBV7-9,TGTGCCAGCAGCCGCACGACAGGGTCCTATGGCTACACCTTC,CASSRTTGSYGYTF
.,.,TRBJ1-1,TRBV4-3,TGCGCCAGCAGCCACAGGTTGAACACTGAAGCTTTCTTT,CASSHRLNTEAFF
.,few,TRBJ2-1,TRBV19,TGTGCCAGTAGTCCTCTGGGGCTCTCCTACAATGAGCAGTTCTTC,CASSPLGLSYNEQFF
.,.,TRBJ1-1,TRBV11-3,TGTGCCAGCCGCCATGGACAGAACACTGAAGCTTTCTTT,CASRHGQNTEAFF
.,once,TRBJ2-7,TRBV11-3,TGTGCCAGCAGCTTAAGAGAAGTCTACGAGCAGTACTTC,CASSLREVYEQYF
TRBD1,.,TRBJ2-3,TRBV7-2,TGTGCCAGCAGTCCGACAGGGGTAGGCCCAGATACGCAGTATTTT,CASSPTGVGPDTQYF
TRBD1,once,TRBJ1-2,TRBV29-1,TGCAGCGGATCTCTCGCAGGGGGCTCTGGTGGCTACACCTTC,CSGSLAGGSGGYTF
TRBD1,.,TRBJ1-2,TRBV18,TGTGCCAGCTCACCGGGACAGGGGGCATACTATGGCTACACCTTC,CASSPGQGAYYGYTF
TRBD2,.,TRBJ2-3,TRBV12-5,TGTGCTAGTGCCTCGGGGGGGATCACAGATACGCAGTATTTT,CASASGGITDTQYF
.,once,TRBJ2-3,TRBV7-2,TGTGCCAGCAGCTTGGGAACGGGGTACACAGATACGCAGTATTTT,CASSLGTGYTDTQYF
TRBD1,.,TRBJ2-7,TRBV19,TGTGCCAGTAGTATTCGGACAGGGGGCTACGAGCAGTACTTC,CASSIRTGGYEQYF
TRBD1,.,TRBJ1-4,TRBV7-8,TGTGCCAGCAGCGCGCGTGGGACAGGGGTAAATGAAAAACTGTTTTTT,CASSARGTGVNEKLFF
.,.,TRBJ1-2,TRBV6-1,TGTGCCAGCAGACGCAGAGGAGAGGCCGGTGTGGGTTACACCTTC,CASRRRGEAGVGYTF
TRBD2,.,TRBJ2-5,TRBV13,TGTGCCAGCAGCGGAAGACTAGCGGGGCACCAAGAGACCCAGTACTTC,CASSGRLAGHQETQYF
.,.,TRBJ2-5,TRBV6-6,TGTGCCAGCAGTGCCACTAGGCCTCAAGAGACCCAGTACTTC,CASSATRPQETQYF
.,.,TRBJ1-1,TRBV18,TGTGCCAGCTCACTGAGTCTGATTAACACTGAAGCTTTCTTT,CASSLSLINTEAFF
.,.,TRBJ1-2,TRBV5-4,TGTGCCAGCAGCTTGAATGGGGAGGAGGAATCAGATGGCTACACCTTC,CASSLNGEEESDGYTF
TRBD1,.,TRBJ2-2,TRBV5-1,TGCGCCAGCAGCTTCGGGACAGGGGGGGCCGGGGAGCTGTTTTTT,CASSFGTGGAGELFF
TRBD1,few,TRBJ2-7,TRBV5-6,TGTGCCAGCAGCGGGGGACAGGGTCGCGAGCAGTACTTC,CASSGGQGREQYF
.,.,TRBJ1-1,TRBV30,TGTGCCTGGAGTGTACAGGTCAGAATGAACACTGAAGCTTTCTTT,CAWSVQVRMNTEAFF
TRBD1,.,TRBJ1-3,TRBV5-1,TGCGCCAGCAGCCCGGGACAGGTATCAGGAAACACCATATATTTT,CASSPGQVSGNTIYF
.,few,TRBJ2-1,TRBV11-3,TGTGCCAGCAGCTCTCGACAGGCGACCTACAATGAGCAGTTCTTC,CASSSRQATYNEQFF
.,.,TRBJ1-2,TRBV12-5,TGTGCTAGTGGGGTGGACAGCTATGGCTACACCTTC,CASGVDSYGYTF
.,.,TRBJ1-4,TRBV5-1,TGCGCCAGCAGCCCGACAGGACTTAATGAAAAACTGTTTTTT,CASSPTGLNEKLFF
.,once,TRBJ1-4,TRBV2,TGTGCCAGCAGTGGGACAGCTAATGAAAAACTGTTTTTT,CASSGTANEKLFF
.,.,TRBJ1-1,TRBV19,TGTGCCAGTAGTATAGAGCTACAGCCGAACACTGAAGCTTTCTTT,CASSIELQPNTEAFF
TRBD1,.,TRBJ2-7,TRBV6-1,TGTGCCAGCAGTGAATCGAGGGACAGGCCCTACGAGCAGTACTTC,CASSESRDRPYEQYF
.,.,TRBJ1-1,TRBV11-2,TGTGCCAGCAGCTTACAGGTAAACACTGAAGCTTTCTTT,CASSLQVNTEAFF
TRBD1,few,TRBJ2-2,TRBV2,TGTGCCAGCAGCCAATTGAGTTTGGGACAGCTGACCACCGGGGAGCTGTTTTTT,CASSQLSLGQLTTGELFF
.,.,TRBJ2-7,TRBV14,TGTGCCAGCAGCAACTTCGGAGGGACCGTCTACGAGCAGTACTTC,CASSNFGGTVYEQYF